The entry that follows covers one T cell receptor (beta chain) sequence. The antigen remains unidentified. With only one base between it and a far larger clone, this is likely a read error. These data come from a study of T cells in Graves' hyperthyroidism and ophthalmopathy. Study findings and constraints: Most thyroid clonotypes expanded above 0.001 were also detected in blood. Ophthalmopathy and stable hyperthyroidism were told apart by a 13 V-J model.

RNA transcripts were the template for amplifying TCR beta CDR3 regions. First-round RT-PCR with HTBI primers amplified the TCR CDR3 region. One entry per CDR3 protein, called by TCRdb with MiXCR from the multiplex PCR reads. The sample contains 400,000 to 550,000 distinct CDR3 sequences, approximately 15% of which appear only once. Patients were excluded for uncontrolled infection, other autoimmune disease, pregnancy or lactation. The CDR3 is 12 amino acids. Trimming pared 6 bases from V and 5 bases from J, leaving 8 bases between. Germline lookup yields CDR1 MNHNS and CDR2 SASEGT. V gene TRBV6-1 combines with J gene TRBJ2-1; D unclear. The receptor was derived from a woman younger than 30 with Graves' hyperthyroidism. Sequencing input: blood. The CDR3 DNA follows: TGTGCCAGCAGCCCCGGGCACAATGAGCAGTTCTTC. This sequence encodes CASSPGHNEQFF.